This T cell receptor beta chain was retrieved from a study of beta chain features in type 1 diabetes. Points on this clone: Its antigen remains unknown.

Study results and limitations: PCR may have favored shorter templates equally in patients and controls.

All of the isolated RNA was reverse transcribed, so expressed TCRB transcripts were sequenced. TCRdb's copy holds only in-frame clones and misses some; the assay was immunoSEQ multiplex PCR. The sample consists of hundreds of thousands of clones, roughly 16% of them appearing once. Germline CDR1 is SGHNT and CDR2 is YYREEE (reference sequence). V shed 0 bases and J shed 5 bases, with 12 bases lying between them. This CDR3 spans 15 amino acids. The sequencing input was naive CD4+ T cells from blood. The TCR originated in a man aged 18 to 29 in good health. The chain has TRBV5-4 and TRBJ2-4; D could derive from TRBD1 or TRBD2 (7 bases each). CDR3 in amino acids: CASSLEGRGQNIQYF. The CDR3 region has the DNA TGTGCCAGCAGCTTGGAGGGGAGGGGGCAAAACATTCAGTACTTC.